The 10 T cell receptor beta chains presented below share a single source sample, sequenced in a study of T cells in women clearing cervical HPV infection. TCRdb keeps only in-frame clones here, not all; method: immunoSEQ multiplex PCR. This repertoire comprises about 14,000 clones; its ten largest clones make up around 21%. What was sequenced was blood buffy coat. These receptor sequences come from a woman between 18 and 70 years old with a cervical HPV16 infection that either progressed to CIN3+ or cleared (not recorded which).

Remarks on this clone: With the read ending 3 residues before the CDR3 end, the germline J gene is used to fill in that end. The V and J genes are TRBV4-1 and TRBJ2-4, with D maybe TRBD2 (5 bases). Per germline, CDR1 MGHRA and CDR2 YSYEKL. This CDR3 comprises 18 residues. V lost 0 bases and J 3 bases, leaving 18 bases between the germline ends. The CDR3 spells CASSQESNLRADKNIQYF. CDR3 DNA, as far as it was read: TGCGCCAGCAGCCAAGAATCGAATCTGAGGGCAGACAAAAACATT.

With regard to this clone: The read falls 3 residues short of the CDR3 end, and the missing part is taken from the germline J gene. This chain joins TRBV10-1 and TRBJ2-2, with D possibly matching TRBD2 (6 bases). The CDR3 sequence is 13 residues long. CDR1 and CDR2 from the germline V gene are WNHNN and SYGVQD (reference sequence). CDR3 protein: CASSETGDSPLFF. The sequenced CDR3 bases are TGCGCCAGCAGTGAGACGGGGGATTCACCG.

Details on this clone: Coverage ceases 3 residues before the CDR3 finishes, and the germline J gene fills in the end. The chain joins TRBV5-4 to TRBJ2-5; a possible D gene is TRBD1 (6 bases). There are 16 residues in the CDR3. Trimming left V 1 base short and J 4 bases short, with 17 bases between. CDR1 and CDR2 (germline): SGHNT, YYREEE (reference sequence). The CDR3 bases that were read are TGTGCCAGCAGCTTGAGGGACACCCCTCGGGGAGAGACC. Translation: CASSLRDTPRGET. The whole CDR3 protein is CASSLRDTPRGETQYF.

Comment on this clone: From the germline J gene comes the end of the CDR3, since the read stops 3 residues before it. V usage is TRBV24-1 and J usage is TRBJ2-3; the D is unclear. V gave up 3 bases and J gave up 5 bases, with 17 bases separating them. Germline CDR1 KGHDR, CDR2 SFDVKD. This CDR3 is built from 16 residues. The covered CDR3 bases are TGTGCCACCAGTGATCCAGACATCTTCCCTCGAGATACG. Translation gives CATSDPDIFPRDT. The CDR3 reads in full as CATSDPDIFPRDTQYF.

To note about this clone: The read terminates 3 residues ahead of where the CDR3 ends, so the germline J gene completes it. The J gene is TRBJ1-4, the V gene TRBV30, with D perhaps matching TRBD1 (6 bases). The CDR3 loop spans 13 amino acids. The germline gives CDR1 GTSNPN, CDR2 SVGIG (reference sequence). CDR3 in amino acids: CAWSTWDNSPLFF. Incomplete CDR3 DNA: TGTGCCTGGAGTACCTGGGACAATTCACCA.

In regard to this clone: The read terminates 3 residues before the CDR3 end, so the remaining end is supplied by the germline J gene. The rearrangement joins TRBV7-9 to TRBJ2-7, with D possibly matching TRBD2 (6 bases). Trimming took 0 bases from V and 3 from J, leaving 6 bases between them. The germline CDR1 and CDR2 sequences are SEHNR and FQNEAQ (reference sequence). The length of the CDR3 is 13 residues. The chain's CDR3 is CASSLAGGYEQYF. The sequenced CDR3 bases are TGTGCCAGCAGCTTAGCGGGGGGCTACGAG. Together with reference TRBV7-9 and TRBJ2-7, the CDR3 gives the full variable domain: DTGVSQNPRHKITKRGQNVTFRCDPISEHNRLYWYRQTLGQGPEFLTYFQNEAQLEKSRLLSDRFSAERPKGSFSTLEIQRTEQGDSAMYLCASSLAGGYEQYFGPGTRLTVT.

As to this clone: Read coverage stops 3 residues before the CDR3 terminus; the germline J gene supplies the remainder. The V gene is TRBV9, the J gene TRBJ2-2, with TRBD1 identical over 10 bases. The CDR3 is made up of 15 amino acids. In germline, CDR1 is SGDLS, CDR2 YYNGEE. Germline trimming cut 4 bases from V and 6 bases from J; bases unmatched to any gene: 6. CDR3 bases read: TGTGCCAGCAGCCCCGCGGACAGGGGGGCCGGGGAG. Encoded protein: CASSPADRGAGE. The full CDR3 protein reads CASSPADRGAGELFF.

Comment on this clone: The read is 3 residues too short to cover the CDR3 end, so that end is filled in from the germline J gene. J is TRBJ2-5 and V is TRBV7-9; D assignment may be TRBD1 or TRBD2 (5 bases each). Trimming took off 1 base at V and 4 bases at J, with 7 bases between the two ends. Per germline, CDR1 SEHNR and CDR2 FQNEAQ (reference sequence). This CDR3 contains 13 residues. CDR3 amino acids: CASSLERGETQYF. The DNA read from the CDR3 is TGTGCCAGCAGCTTAGAGAGGGGAGAGACC.

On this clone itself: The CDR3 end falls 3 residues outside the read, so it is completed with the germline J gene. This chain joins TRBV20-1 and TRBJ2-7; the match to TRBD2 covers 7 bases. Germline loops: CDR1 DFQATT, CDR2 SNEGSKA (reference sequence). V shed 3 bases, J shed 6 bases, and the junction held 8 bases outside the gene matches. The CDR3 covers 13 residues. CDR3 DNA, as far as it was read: TGCAGTGCTAGGGCTGGGACGGGGGGCGAG. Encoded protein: CSARAGTGGE. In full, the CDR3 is CSARAGTGGEQYF.

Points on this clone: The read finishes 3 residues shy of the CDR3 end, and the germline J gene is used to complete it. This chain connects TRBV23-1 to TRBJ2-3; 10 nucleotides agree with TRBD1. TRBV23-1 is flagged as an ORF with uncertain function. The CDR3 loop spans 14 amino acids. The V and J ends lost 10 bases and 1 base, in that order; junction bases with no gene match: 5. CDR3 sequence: CATDGTGGTDTQYF. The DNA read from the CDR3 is TGCGCCACCGACGGGACAGGGGGCACAGATACG.